The subject of this entry is one T cell receptor beta chain. This sample stems from a study of blood T cell repertoires in COVID-19. Study summary: From the United States, Italy and Spain came samples of acute and convalescent COVID-19. The cDNA or gDNA used as material had been derived from T cells, B-cell-depleted T cells, or PBMCs.

Trimming took 0 bases from V and 8 from J, leaving 13 bases between them. The CDR3 runs 14 residues. From germline, CDR1 is KGHSH and CDR2 LQKENI. Original methodology: Reference gene primer amplification gave nucleated cell count estimates. Measured with immunoSEQ multiplex PCR; TCRdb has only the in-frame clones, and not every one. V, J and clone size derive from that table, while D and trimming were established from the DNA sequence. The sample contains approximately 140,000 clones, approximately 84% of which appear only once. Sequenced input: peripheral blood. This clonotype was sampled from a man between 65 and 85 years old with acute or convalescent COVID-19. The V gene is TRBV18, the J gene TRBJ1-2; the D gene is possibly TRBD1 (5 bases). Written as DNA, the CDR3 is TGTGCCAGCTCACCACCCCTGCAGGGTCGAGGCTACACCTTC. Its protein is CASSPPLQGRGYTF.